What follows is one T cell receptor beta chain and its context. This may come from a read error, since a much larger clone is one base off. The record originates from a study of regulatory T cells in long-lasting Graves disease. Researchers made TCR beta libraries by using iRepertoire HTBI primers and running Arm-PCR on CDR3 regions. TCRdb analysed the multiplex PCR reads with MiXCR anew, one entry per CDR3 protein. The table includes around 250,000 distinct CDR3 sequences, around 18% detected once. Time point reported: newly diagnosed GD, antithyroid drugs for less than 3 months. With RNA extracted from PBMCs as input, the TCR library was made. The CDR3 runs to 13 residues. CDR1 is SQVTM, CDR2 ANQGSEA, per germline. The same specimen was also included in a second study, on T cells in Graves' hyperthyroidism and ophthalmopathy.

The sequence was collected from a woman under 40 with Graves disease. This chain connects TRBV29-1 to TRBJ1-4; D not certain. The sequencing used peripheral blood mononuclear cells (PBMCs), collected at new diagnosis, from a patient treated with antithyroid drugs. CDR3 protein: CNVERQDNEKLFF. In DNA, the CDR3 is TGCAACGTTGAAAGGCAGGATAATGAAAAACTGTTTTTT.